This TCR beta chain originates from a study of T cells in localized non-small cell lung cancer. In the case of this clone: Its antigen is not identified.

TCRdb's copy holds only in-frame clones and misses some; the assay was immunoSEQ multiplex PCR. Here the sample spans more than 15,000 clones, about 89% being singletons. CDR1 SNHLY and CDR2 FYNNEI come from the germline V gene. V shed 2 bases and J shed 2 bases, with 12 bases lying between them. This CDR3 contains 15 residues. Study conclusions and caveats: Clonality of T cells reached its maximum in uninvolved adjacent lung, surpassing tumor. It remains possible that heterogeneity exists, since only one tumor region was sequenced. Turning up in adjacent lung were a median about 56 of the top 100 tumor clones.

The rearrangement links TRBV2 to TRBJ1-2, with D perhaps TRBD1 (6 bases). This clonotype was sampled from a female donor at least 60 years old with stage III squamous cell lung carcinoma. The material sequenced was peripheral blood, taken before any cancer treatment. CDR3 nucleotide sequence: TGTGCCAGCAGTGAACTGGGGCAGGGGAACTATGGCTACACCTTC. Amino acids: CASSELGQGNYGYTF.